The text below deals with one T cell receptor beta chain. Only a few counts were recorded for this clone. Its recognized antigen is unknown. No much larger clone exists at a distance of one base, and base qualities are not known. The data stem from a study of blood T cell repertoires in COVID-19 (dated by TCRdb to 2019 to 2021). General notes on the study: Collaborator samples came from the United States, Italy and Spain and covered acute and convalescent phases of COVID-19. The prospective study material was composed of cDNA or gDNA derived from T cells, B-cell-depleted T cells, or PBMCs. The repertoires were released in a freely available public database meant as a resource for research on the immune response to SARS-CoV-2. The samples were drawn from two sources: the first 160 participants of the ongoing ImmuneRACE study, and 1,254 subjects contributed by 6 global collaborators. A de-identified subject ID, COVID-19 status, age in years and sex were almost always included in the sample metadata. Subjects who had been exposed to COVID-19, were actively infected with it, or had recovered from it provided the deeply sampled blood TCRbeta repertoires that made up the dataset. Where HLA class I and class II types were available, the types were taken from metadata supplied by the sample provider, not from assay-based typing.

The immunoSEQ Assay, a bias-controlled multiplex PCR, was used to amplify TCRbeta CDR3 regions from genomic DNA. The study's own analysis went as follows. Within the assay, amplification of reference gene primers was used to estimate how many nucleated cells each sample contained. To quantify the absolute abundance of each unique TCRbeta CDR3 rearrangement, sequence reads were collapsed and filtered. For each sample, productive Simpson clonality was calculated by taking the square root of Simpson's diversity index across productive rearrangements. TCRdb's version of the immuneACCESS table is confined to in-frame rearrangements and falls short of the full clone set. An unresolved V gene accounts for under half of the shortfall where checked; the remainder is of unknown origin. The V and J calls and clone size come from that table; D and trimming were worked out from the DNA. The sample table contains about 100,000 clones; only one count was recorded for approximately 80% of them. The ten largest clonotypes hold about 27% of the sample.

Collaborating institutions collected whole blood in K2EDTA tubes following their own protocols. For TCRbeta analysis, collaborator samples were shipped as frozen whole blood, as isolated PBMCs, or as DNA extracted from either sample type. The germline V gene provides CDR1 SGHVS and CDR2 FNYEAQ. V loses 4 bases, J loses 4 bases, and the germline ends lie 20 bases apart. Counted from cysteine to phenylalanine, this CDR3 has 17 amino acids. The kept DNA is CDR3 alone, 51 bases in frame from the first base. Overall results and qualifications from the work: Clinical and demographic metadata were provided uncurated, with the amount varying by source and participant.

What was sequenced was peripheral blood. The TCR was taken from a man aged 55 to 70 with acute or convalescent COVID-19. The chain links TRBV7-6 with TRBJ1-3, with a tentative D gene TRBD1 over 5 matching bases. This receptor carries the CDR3 CASSYRQNPLGGNTIYF. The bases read TGTGCCAGCAGCTACAGACAGAACCCTTTGGGGGGAAACACCATATATTTT.